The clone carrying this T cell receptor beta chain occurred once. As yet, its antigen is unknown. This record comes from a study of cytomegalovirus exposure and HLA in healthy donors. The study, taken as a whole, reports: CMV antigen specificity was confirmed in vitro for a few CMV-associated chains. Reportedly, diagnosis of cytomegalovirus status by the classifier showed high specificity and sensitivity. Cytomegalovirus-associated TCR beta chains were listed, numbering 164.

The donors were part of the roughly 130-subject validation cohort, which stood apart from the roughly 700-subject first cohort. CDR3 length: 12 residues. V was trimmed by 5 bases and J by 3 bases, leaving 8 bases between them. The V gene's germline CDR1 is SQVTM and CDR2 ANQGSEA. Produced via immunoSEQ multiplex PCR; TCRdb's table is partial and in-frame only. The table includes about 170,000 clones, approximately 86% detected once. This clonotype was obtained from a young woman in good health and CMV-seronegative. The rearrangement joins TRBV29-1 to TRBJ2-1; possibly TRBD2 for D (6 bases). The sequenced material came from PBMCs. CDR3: CSVFSGYNEQFF. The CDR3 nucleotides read TGCAGCGTTTTTAGCGGCTACAATGAGCAGTTCTTC.